This T cell receptor beta chain was sequenced during a study of control samples from healthy donors and cancer patients. The CDR3 extends over 14 amino acids. Deletions cut 5 bases from V and 1 base from J, with 6 bases between. Germline CDR1 is SGHAT and CDR2 is FQNNGV. TCRdb's table, derived via immunoSEQ multiplex PCR, lists solely in-frame clones and lacks some. The table has roughly 80,000 clones, 70% to 90% seen once. The chain uses TRBV11-2 and TRBJ2-6; D is ambiguous. Sequencing used blood. This TCR was recovered from a woman aged 45-60 years in good health. CDR3 in DNA: TGTGCCAGCAGCCCCAGGTCTGGGGCCAACGTCCTGACTTTC. Translated: CASSPRSGANVLTF.